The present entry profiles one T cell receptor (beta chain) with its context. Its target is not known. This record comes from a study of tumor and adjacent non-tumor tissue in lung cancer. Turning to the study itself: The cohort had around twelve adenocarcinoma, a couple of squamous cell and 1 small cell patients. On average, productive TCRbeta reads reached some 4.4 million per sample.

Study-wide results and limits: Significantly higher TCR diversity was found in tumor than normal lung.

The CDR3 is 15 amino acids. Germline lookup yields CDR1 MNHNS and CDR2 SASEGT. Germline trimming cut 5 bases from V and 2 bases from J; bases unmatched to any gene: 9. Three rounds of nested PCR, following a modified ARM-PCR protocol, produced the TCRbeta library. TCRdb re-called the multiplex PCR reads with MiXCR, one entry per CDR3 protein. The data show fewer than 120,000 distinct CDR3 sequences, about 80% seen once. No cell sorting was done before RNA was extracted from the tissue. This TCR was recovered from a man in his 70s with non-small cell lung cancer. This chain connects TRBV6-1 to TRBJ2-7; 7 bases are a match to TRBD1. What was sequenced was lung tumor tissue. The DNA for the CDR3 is TGTGCCAGCAGTCATCTCGGGACAGCAACCTACGAGCAGTACTTC. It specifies CASSHLGTATYEQYF.